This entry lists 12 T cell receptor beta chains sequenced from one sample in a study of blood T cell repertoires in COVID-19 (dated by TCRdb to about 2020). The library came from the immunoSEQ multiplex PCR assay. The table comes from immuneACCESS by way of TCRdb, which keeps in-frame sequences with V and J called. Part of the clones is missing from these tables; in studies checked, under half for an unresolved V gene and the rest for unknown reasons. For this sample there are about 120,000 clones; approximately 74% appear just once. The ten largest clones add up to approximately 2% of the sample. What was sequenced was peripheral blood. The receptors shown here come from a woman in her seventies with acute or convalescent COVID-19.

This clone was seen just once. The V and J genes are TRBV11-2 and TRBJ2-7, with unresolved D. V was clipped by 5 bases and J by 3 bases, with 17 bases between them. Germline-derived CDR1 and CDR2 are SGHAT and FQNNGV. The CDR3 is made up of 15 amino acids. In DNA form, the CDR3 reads TGTGCCAGCAGCCTACATTCCCCCGGCGGCTACGAGCAGTACTTC. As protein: CASSLHSPGGYEQYF.

The CDR3 region has the DNA TGTGCCAGCAGAGACAGGGGCCATAGCAATCAGCCCCAGCATTTT. As protein: CASRDRGHSNQPQHF. The V gene is TRBV28, the J gene TRBJ1-5; TRBD1 matches 8 bases. V lost 6 bases to trimming and J lost 0 bases; unmatched junction nucleotides: 4. CDR3 length: 15 residues. From germline, CDR1 is MDHEN and CDR2 SYDVKM.

The CDR3 protein is CASSSRAQGSLNTEAFF. CDR3 sequence (DNA): TGTGCCAGCTCATCGAGAGCACAGGGGTCTCTGAACACTGAAGCTTTCTTT. The V and J genes are TRBV18 and TRBJ1-1; 7 bases align to TRBD1. CDR1 and CDR2 from the germline V gene are KGHSH and LQKENI. Unmatched junction bases numbered 12, after V lost 5 bases and J lost 0 bases. The CDR3 has 17 amino acids. The whole variable domain, filled in from reference TRBV18 and TRBJ1-1, reads NAGVMQNPRHLVRRRGQEARLRCSPMKGHSHVYWYRQLPEEGLKFMVYLQKENIIDESGMPKERFSAEFPKEGPSILRIQQVVRGDSAAYFCASSSRAQGSLNTEAFFGQGTRLTVV.

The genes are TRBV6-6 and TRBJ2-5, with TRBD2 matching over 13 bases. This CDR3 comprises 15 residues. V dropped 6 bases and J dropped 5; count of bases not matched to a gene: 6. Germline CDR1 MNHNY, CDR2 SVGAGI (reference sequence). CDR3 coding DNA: TGTGCCAGCAGAACTAGCGGGGGGGCCGAGGAGACCCAGTACTTC. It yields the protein CASRTSGGAEETQYF.

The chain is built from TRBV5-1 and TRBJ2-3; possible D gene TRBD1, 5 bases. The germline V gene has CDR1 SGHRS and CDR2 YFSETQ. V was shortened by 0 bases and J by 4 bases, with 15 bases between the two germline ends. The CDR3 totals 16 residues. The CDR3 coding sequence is TGCGCCAGCAGCTTGGACCCTCCTCAGGGCCCAGATACGCAGTATTTT. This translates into CASSLDPPQGPDTQYF.

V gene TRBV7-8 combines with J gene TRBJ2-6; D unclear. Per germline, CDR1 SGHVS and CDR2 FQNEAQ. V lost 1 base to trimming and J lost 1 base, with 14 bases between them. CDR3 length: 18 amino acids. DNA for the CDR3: TGTGCCAGCAGCTTAGTACCCCAATCGGGTTCTGGGGCCAACGTCCTGACTTTC. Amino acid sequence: CASSLVPQSGSGANVLTF.

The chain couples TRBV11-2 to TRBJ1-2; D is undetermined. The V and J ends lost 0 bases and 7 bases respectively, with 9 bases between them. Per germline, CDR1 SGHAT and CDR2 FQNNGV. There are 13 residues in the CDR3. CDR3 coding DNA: TGTGCCAGCAGCTTAGATCGGGGAAGTGGCTACACCTTC. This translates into CASSLDRGSGYTF.

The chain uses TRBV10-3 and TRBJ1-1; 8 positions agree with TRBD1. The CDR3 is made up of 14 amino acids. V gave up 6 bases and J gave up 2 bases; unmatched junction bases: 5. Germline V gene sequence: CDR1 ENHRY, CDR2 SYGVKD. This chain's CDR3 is CAIRDRGGNTEAFF. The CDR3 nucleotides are TGTGCCATCAGAGACAGGGGTGGAAACACTGAAGCTTTCTTT.

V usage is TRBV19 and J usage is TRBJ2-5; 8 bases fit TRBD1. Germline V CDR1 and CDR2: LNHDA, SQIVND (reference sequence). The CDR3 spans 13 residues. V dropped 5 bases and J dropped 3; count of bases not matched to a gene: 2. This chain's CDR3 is CASSGTGEETQYF. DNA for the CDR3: TGTGCCAGTAGTGGGACAGGTGAAGAGACCCAGTACTTC.

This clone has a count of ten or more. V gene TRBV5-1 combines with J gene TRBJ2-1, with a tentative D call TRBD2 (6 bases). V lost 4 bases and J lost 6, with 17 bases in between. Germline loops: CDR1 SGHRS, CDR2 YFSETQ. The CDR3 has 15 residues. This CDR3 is CASSPRGSGVNEQFF. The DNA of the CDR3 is TGCGCCAGCAGCCCTCGAGGTAGCGGAGTCAATGAGCAGTTCTTC. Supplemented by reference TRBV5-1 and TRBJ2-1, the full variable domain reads KAGVTQTPRYLIKTRGQQVTLSCSPISGHRSVSWYQQTPGQGLQFLFEYFSETQRNKGNFPGRFSGRQFSNSRSEMNVSTLELGDSALYLCASSPRGSGVNEQFFGPGTRLTVL.

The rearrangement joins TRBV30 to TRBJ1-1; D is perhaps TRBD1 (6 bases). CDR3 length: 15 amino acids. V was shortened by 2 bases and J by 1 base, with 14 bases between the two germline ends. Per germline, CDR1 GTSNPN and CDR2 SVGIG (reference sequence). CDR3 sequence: CAWSILRGGNTEAFF. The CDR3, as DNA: TGTGCCTGGAGTATCCTCAGAGGGGGGAACACTGAAGCTTTCTTT.

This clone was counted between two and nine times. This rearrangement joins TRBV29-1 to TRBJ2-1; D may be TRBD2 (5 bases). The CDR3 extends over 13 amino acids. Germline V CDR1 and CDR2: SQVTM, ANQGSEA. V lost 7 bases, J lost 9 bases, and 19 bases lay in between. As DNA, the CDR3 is TGCAGCGCTATTCCGGGTTCCCGGGGTGAGCAGTTCTTC. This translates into CSAIPGSRGEQFF.